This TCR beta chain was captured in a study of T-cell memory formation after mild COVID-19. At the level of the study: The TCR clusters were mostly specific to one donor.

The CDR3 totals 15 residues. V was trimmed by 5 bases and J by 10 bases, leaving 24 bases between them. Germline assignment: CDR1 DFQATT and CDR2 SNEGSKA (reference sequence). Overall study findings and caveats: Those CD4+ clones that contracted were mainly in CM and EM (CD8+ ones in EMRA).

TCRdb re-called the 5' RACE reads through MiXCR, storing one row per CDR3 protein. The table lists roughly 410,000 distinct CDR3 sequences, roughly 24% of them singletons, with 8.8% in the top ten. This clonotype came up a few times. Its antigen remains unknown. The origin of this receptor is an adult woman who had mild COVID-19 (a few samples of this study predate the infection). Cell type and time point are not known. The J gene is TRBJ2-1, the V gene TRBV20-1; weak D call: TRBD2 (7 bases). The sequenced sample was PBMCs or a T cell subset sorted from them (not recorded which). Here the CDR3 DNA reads TGCAGTGCTCCCAGGCGGCGGGGGCTACAAGGAGAGCAGTTCTTC. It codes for CSAPRRRGLQGEQFF.